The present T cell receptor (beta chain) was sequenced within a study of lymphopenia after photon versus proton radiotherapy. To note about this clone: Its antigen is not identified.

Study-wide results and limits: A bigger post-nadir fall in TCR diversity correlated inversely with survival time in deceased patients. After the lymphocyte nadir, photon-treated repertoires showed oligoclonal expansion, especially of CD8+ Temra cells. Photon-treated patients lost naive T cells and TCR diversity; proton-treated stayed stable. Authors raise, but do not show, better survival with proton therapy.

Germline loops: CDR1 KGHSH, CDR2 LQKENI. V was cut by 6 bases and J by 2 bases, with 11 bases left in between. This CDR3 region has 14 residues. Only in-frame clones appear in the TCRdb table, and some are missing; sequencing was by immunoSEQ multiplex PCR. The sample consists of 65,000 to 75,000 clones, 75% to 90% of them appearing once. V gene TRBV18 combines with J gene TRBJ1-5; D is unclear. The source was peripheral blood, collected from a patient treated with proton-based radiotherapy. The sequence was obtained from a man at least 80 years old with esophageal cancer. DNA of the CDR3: TGTGCCAGCTCCACTCGGGGTGGCAATCAGCCCCAGCATTTT. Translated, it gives CASSTRGGNQPQHF. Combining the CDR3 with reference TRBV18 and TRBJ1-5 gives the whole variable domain NAGVMQNPRHLVRRRGQEARLRCSPMKGHSHVYWYRQLPEEGLKFMVYLQKENIIDESGMPKERFSAEFPKEGPSILRIQQVVRGDSAAYFCASSTRGGNQPQHFGDGTRLSIL.